Presented here are 26 T cell receptor beta chains from one specimen sequenced in a study of response to subunit inactivated influenza vaccine. A single record per CDR3 protein comes from TCRdb applying MiXCR to the RT-PCR reads. The sample yields hundreds of thousands of distinct CDR3 sequences, 12% to 15% seen once. Sequencing was performed on PBMCs from blood, taken roughly 2 weeks before vaccination. The origin of the receptors is a man in his forties or fifties who received an inactivated influenza vaccine.

This clonotype was observed a few times. The gene calls are TRBV12-3 or TRBV12-4 and TRBJ2-1; maybe TRBD2 (5 bases). This CDR3 has 14 amino acids. V lost 0 bases to trimming and J lost 6 bases, with 9 bases between them. The CDR3 spells CASSLAGVPNEQFF. The CDR3 DNA reads as TGTGCCAGCAGTTTAGCGGGAGTTCCCAATGAGCAGTTCTTC.

The gene calls are TRBV3-1 and TRBJ2-7; 7 bases map to TRBD1. Germline V CDR1 and CDR2: LGHDT, YNNKEL (reference sequence). This CDR3 region has 13 residues. The V and J ends lost 0 bases and 7 bases, in that order; junction bases with no gene match: 3. The DNA for the CDR3 is TGTGCCAGCAGCCAAGAAGGGGGCCGAGAGCAGTACTTC. It translates to CASSQEGGREQYF.

This clonotype was recorded a few times. V and J are TRBV6-4 and TRBJ2-7; no definite D call. This CDR3 is 14 amino acids long. The germline V and J ends were trimmed by 6 bases and 0 bases, with 12 bases remaining between them. Germline assignment: CDR1 MRHNA and CDR2 SNTAGT. The CDR3 DNA reads TGTGCCAGCAGCACGGTCTGGACCTCCTACGAGCAGTACTTC. Amino acid sequence: CASSTVWTSYEQYF.

The chain combines TRBV10-3 with TRBJ1-2; 8 nucleotides agree with TRBD1. Per the germline V gene, CDR1 is ENHRY and CDR2 is SYGVKD. V was clipped by 4 bases and J by 3 bases; unmatched bases: 4. CDR3 length: 14 amino acids. CDR3 nucleotides: TGTGCCATCAGTGCAGGGGGCGCGGACTATGGCTACACCTTC. Encoded protein: CAISAGGADYGYTF.

This clonotype was seen more than once but under ten times. The CDR3 bases are TGTGCCAGCAGCCAAGTACTAGCGGGAGTTAATGAGCAGTTCTTC. It translates to CASSQVLAGVNEQFF. The chain employs TRBV14 and TRBJ2-1, with 11 bases fitting TRBD2. CDR1 and CDR2 from the germline V gene are SGHDN and FVKESK. The length of the CDR3 is 15 residues. V was pared by 1 base and J by 7 bases, with 3 bases of the junction left unmatched. The whole variable domain, filled in from reference TRBV14 and TRBJ2-1, reads EAGVTQFPSHSVIEKGQTVTLRCDPISGHDNLYWYRRVMGKEIKFLLHFVKESKQDESGMPNNRFLAERTGGTYSTLKVQPAELEDSGVYFCASSQVLAGVNEQFFGPGTRLTVL.

This clonotype was detected a few times. The chain joins TRBV11-2 to TRBJ2-5, with D perhaps TRBD2 (6 bases). The CDR3 totals 15 residues. V was trimmed by 1 base and J by 5 bases, leaving 14 bases between them. In germline, CDR1 is SGHAT, CDR2 FQNNGV. In DNA form, the CDR3 reads TGTGCCAGCAGCTTAGCATTGCGGGGCTGGGAGACCCAGTACTTC. Translation: CASSLALRGWETQYF.

The sample holds many counts of this clonotype. The V call is TRBV6-1, the J call TRBJ1-5; D unclear. V lost 5 bases and J lost 1, with 9 bases in between. The CDR3 is 14 residues long. The germline gives CDR1 MNHNS, CDR2 SASEGT. In nucleotides, the CDR3 is TGTGCCAGCAGTAAGGGCATAAGCAATCAGCCCCAGCATTTT. Protein product: CASSKGISNQPQHF.

This clonotype was observed a few times. V is TRBV12-3 or TRBV12-4 and J is TRBJ1-1; 7 bases line up with TRBD1. Germline trimming cut 8 bases from V and 3 bases from J; bases unmatched to any gene: 6. The CDR3 extends over 13 amino acids. In DNA form, the CDR3 reads TGTGCCAGCCTGGACAGGCTTCACACTGAAGCTTTCTTT. Amino acids: CASLDRLHTEAFF.

The chain has TRBV6-5 and TRBJ2-1, with D maybe TRBD1 (5 bases). The V gene's germline CDR1 is MNHEY and CDR2 SVGAGI. V dropped 2 bases and J dropped 7 bases, with 15 bases sitting between them. The CDR3 runs to 15 residues. The CDR3 region is CASSYIQGPMNEQFF. DNA of the CDR3: TGTGCCAGCAGTTACATCCAGGGCCCCATGAATGAGCAGTTCTTC.

The V call is TRBV2, the J call TRBJ2-7; 11 nucleotides agree with TRBD2. The CDR3 extends over 12 amino acids. Germline V gene data show CDR1 as SNHLY and CDR2 as FYNNEI. V was clipped by 8 bases and J by 7 bases; unmatched bases: 4. Here the CDR3 reads CASQTSGEEQYF. In DNA, the CDR3 is TGTGCCAGCCAGACTAGCGGGGAGGAGCAGTACTTC.

This sequence joins TRBV5-1 and TRBJ1-1, with D unclear. Germline loops: CDR1 SGHRS, CDR2 YFSETQ. The V gene lost 1 base and the J gene lost 6 bases, with 13 bases spanning the gap. The CDR3 runs 14 residues. The CDR3, as DNA: TGCGCCAGCAGCTTGCGTACTGCGGGCGCTGAAGCTTTCTTT. Translated, it gives CASSLRTAGAEAFF.

The J gene is TRBJ2-7, the V gene TRBV5-5; possible D gene TRBD1, 6 bases. Trimming stripped 1 base from V and 4 bases from J, with 12 bases between. The CDR3 has 14 amino acids. Germline V gene data show CDR1 as SGHKS and CDR2 as YYEKEE (reference sequence). The CDR3 region has the DNA TGTGCCAGCAGCTTGCGTGTCAGGGGATACGAGCAGTACTTC. It specifies CASSLRVRGYEQYF.

This clonotype occurred a few times. This chain links TRBV20-1 with TRBJ2-5; tentatively, D is TRBD1 or TRBD2 (5 bases each). The CDR3 length is 15 residues. V gave up 2 bases and J gave up 5 bases, with 18 bases separating them. CDR1 and CDR2 from the germline V gene are DFQATT and SNEGSKA (reference sequence). CDR3 bases: TGCAGTGCTAGAATAGGATCGGGGCTCGCGGAGACCCAGTACTTC. It yields the protein CSARIGSGLAETQYF.

CDR3 sequence: CASTKQEGTVNTEAFF. The DNA of the CDR3 is TGTGCCAGCACCAAGCAAGAGGGGACGGTGAACACTGAAGCTTTCTTT. The chain is built from TRBV6-1 and TRBJ1-1; maybe TRBD1 (5 bases). The CDR3 is made up of 16 amino acids. V lost 7 bases, J lost 0 bases, and 18 bases lay in between. Germline CDR1 is MNHNS and CDR2 is SASEGT.

This clonotype occurred a few times. The CDR3 nucleotides are TGTGCCAGCAGGAGGCAGGGTATTGATACGCAGTATTTT. Translating gives CASRRQGIDTQYF. V and J are TRBV7-2 and TRBJ2-3; D may be TRBD1 (5 bases). Per germline, CDR1 SGHTA and CDR2 FQGNSA. The CDR3 extends over 13 amino acids. V gave up 6 bases and J gave up 6 bases, with 13 bases separating them.

This chain joins TRBV15 and TRBJ1-4; D remains ambiguous. The germline CDR1 and CDR2 sequences are LNHNV and YYDKDF (reference sequence). The CDR3 extends over 14 amino acids. The V end lost 7 bases, the J end lost 8 bases, and 17 bases lay between the germline ends. The CDR3 here is CATKRGLSEEKLFF. The DNA for the CDR3 is TGTGCCACCAAACGAGGCCTTTCTGAAGAAAAACTGTTTTTT.

V is TRBV4-1 and J is TRBJ2-7; tentative D call: TRBD2 (5 bases). This CDR3 has 14 amino acids. Germline CDR1 and CDR2: MGHRA and YSYEKL. V shed 3 bases and J shed 6 bases, with 15 bases lying between them. The CDR3 sequence: CASSQPGIGVEQYF. CDR3 in DNA: TGCGCCAGCAGCCAGCCCGGTATCGGGGTCGAGCAGTACTTC.

The V call is TRBV20-1, the J call TRBJ2-1; D unresolved. V was pared by 6 bases and J by 12 bases, with 15 bases between. This CDR3 has 11 amino acids. Germline V gene lookup returns CDR1 DFQATT and CDR2 SNEGSKA (reference sequence). CDR3: CSAHTGSGQFF. CDR3 nucleotide sequence: TGCAGTGCACATACCGGGTCGGGGCAGTTCTTC.

With regard to this clonotype: Since a much larger clone is just one base distant, this may be a read error. The chain uses TRBV10-3 and TRBJ2-7; perhaps TRBD1 as D (5 bases). V lost 3 bases, J lost 0 bases, and 18 bases lay in between. From germline, CDR1 is ENHRY and CDR2 SYGVKD. CDR3 length: 17 residues. CDR3 loop: CAISERQKPFYSYEQYF. The CDR3 DNA reads as TGTGCCATCAGTGAAAGACAGAAACCGTTCTACTCCTACGAGCAGTACTTC.

V and J are TRBV18 and TRBJ2-5; D is possibly TRBD1 (6 bases). Per germline, CDR1 KGHSH and CDR2 LQKENI. Trimming took off 3 bases at V and 2 bases at J, with 13 bases between the two ends. This CDR3 is 15 amino acids long. The CDR3 is CASSPFAQGQETQYF. The DNA for the CDR3 is TGTGCCAGCTCACCGTTTGCACAGGGACAAGAGACCCAGTACTTC. Combining the CDR3 with reference TRBV18 and TRBJ2-5 gives the whole variable domain NAGVMQNPRHLVRRRGQEARLRCSPMKGHSHVYWYRQLPEEGLKFMVYLQKENIIDESGMPKERFSAEFPKEGPSILRIQQVVRGDSAAYFCASSPFAQGQETQYFGPGTRLLVL.

As concerns this clonotype: A much bigger clone sits one base away, suggesting this may be a read error. This chain joins TRBV20-1 and TRBJ2-1; D may be TRBD2 (5 bases). The CDR3 is 14 residues long. The germline gives CDR1 DFQATT, CDR2 SNEGSKA (reference sequence). V lost 5 bases and J 6 bases, leaving 17 bases between the germline ends. The CDR3 region has the DNA TGCAGTGCTGAAATAGCGAGAAGCGGCAATGAGCAGTTCTTC. It specifies CSAEIARSGNEQFF.

The chain employs TRBV20-1 and TRBJ1-2, with D possibly TRBD1 on 5 matching bases. V lost 5 bases, J lost 4 bases, and 17 bases lay in between. The CDR3 is made up of 14 amino acids. Per germline, CDR1 DFQATT and CDR2 SNEGSKA (reference sequence). The CDR3 DNA is TGCAGTGCTGTAAAGACAGAGTACACCTATGGCTACACCTTC. Translated: CSAVKTEYTYGYTF.

The rearrangement links TRBV6-2 or TRBV6-3 to TRBJ2-7; D is perhaps TRBD2 (6 bases). The ends were cut back, 6 bases at V and 0 bases at J, with 15 bases in the middle. The CDR3 is made up of 15 amino acids. The germline CDR1 and CDR2 sequences are MNHEY and SVGEGT. As DNA, the CDR3 is TGTGCCAGCAGACCCATGGGACTGAGCTCCTACGAGCAGTACTTC. It is translated as CASRPMGLSSYEQYF.

The chain couples TRBV5-5 to TRBJ2-5, with D maybe TRBD2 (6 bases). Deletions cut 4 bases from V and 1 base from J, with 11 bases between. The CDR3 is 14 amino acids. Germline loops: CDR1 SGHKS, CDR2 YYEKEE (reference sequence). CDR3 protein: CASSGGLTQETQYF. The CDR3 coding sequence is TGTGCCAGCAGCGGGGGACTGACCCAAGAGACCCAGTACTTC. Supplemented by reference TRBV5-5 and TRBJ2-5, the full variable domain reads DAGVTQSPTHLIKTRGQQVTLRCSPISGHKSVSWYQQVLGQGPQFIFQYYEKEERGRGNFPDRFSARQFPNYSSELNVNALLLGDSALYLCASSGGLTQETQYFGPGTRLLVL.

This clonotype appeared a few times. The rearrangement joins TRBV20-1 to TRBJ2-3; 9 bases are shared with TRBD2. Per the germline V gene, CDR1 is DFQATT and CDR2 is SNEGSKA (reference sequence). CDR3 length: 15 residues. V trimming: 1 base; J trimming: 1 base; junction bases outside the gene matches: 3. The DNA of the CDR3 is TGCAGTGCTAGAGTCCCTAGCGGGGGCACAGATACGCAGTATTTT. It translates to CSARVPSGGTDTQYF.

This clonotype has just a few counts. The chain has TRBV5-1 and TRBJ2-5; possibly TRBD1 for D (5 bases). Germline V lookup: CDR1 SGHRS, CDR2 YFSETQ. V was pared by 4 bases and J by 1 base, with 11 bases between. This CDR3 region has 14 residues. The CDR3 sequence is CASSIDSTQETQYF. CDR3 coding DNA: TGCGCCAGCAGCATAGACAGCACCCAAGAGACCCAGTACTTC.